This record looks at one T cell receptor beta chain sequence and its context. Germline V gene lookup returns CDR1 MNHEY and CDR2 SMNVEV (reference sequence). This CDR3 spans 15 amino acids. The junction had 5 bases not matched to a gene; V was cut back by 5 bases and J by 2 bases. The data belong to a study of blood T cell repertoires in COVID-19. Participants were placed into cohorts based on the clinical history they reported. Symptom resolution, clearance, or two negative PCRs marked donors in Cohort 3 as recovered. In the original processing: Cell counts per sample came from amplifying reference gene primers. Assay: immunoSEQ multiplex PCR; the TCRdb copy retains only in-frame clones and omits some. V and J calls and clone size are given by that table; D and trimming were obtained from the DNA. The table shows approximately 490,000 clones, with 87% occurring only once.

The source of this sequence is a woman younger than 35 who had recovered from COVID-19. The chain uses TRBV27 and TRBJ1-5, with 8 bases matching TRBD1. Input material: PBMCs or T cells enriched from blood (not recorded which). The CDR3 loop reads CASSPGGRGNQPQHF. The DNA for the CDR3 is TGTGCCAGCAGTCCAGGGGGCAGGGGCAATCAGCCCCAGCATTTT.